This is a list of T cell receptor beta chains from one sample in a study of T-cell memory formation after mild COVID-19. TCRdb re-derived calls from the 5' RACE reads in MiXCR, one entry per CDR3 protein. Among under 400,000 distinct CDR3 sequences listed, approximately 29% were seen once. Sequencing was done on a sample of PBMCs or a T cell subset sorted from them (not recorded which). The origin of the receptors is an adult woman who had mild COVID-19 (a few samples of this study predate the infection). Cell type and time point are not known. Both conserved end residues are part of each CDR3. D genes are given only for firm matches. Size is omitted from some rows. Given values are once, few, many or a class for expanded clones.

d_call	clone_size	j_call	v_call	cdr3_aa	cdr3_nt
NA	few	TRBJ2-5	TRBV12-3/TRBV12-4	CASRTRDRQETQYF	TGTGCCAGCAGAACGCGGGACAGACAAGAGACCCAGTACTTC
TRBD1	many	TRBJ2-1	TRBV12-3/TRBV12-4	CASSLQETGYNEQFF	TGTGCCAGCAGTTTACAGGAGACAGGGTACAATGAGCAGTTCTTC
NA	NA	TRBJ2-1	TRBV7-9	CASSGRGSSYNEQFF	TGTGCCAGCAGCGGCAGGGGCAGCTCCTACAATGAGCAGTTCTTC
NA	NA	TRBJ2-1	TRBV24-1	CATSDLQHPLEQFF	TGTGCCACCAGTGATTTGCAGCATCCATTAGAGCAGTTCTTC
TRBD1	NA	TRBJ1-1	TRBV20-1	CSAMRQGTEAFF	TGCAGTGCTATGAGACAGGGCACTGAAGCTTTCTTT
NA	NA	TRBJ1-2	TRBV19	CASSNRDLVYGYTF	TGTGCCAGTAGTAACCGGGACCTTGTCTATGGCTACACCTTC
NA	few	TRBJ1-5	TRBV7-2	CASSGTGNNQPQHF	TGTGCCAGCAGCGGCACAGGGAACAATCAGCCCCAGCATTTT
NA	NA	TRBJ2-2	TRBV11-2	CASSLDRWGGLAAGELFF	TGTGCCAGCAGCTTAGATCGATGGGGCGGGCTAGCCGCCGGGGAGCTGTTTTTT
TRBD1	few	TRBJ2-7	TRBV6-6	CASSHLSGTGESQYF	TGTGCCAGCAGTCACCTATCCGGGACAGGGGAATCGCAGTACTTC
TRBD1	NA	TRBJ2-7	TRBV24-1	CATSGTGGYEQYF	TGTGCCACCTCCGGGACAGGGGGCTACGAGCAGTACTTC
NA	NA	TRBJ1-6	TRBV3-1	CASSQVRGGTPLHF	TGTGCCAGCAGCCAAGTTCGAGGGGGAACACCCCTCCACTTT
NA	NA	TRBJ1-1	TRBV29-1	CSVEGPTNTEAFF	TGCAGCGTTGAGGGACCCACGAACACTGAAGCTTTCTTT
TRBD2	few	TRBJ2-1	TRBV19	CASSVTSGRNNEQFF	TGTGCCAGTAGTGTAACTAGCGGGAGAAACAATGAGCAGTTCTTC
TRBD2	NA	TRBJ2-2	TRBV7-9	CASSSGLAGAFGELFF	TGTGCCAGCAGCTCGGGACTAGCGGGAGCGTTCGGGGAGCTGTTTTTT
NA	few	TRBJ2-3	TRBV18	CASSPARDTQYF	TGTGCCAGCTCACCAGCACGGGATACGCAGTATTTT
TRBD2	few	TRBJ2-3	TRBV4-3	CASSQESGARTDTQYF	TGCGCCAGCAGCCAAGAAAGCGGGGCCCGCACAGATACGCAGTATTTT
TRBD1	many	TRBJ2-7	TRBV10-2	CASSDLGTGAYEQYF	TGCGCCAGCAGTGATCTGGGGACAGGGGCCTACGAGCAGTACTTC
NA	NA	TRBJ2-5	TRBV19	CASSTPTGQETQYF	TGTGCCAGTAGTACCCCGACGGGGCAAGAGACCCAGTACTTC
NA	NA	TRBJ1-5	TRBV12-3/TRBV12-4	CASADRQAGGQPQHF	TGTGCCAGCGCCGACAGGCAGGCGGGTGGTCAGCCCCAGCATTTT
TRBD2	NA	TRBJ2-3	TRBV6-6	CASTVRRGSTDTQYF	TGTGCCAGCACTGTGAGGCGGGGGAGCACAGATACGCAGTATTTT
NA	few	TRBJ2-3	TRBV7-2	CASSPGWRGTDTQYF	TGTGCCAGCAGCCCCGGGTGGAGGGGAACAGATACGCAGTATTTT
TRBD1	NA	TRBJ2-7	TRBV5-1	CASSLAPGQGWYEQYF	TGCGCCAGCAGCTTGGCACCGGGACAGGGGTGGTACGAGCAGTACTTC
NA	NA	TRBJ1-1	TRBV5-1	CASSSGKGNTEAFF	TGCGCCAGCAGCTCCGGGAAGGGGAACACTGAAGCTTTCTTT
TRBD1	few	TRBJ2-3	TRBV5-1	CASSSGTGPYTDTQYF	TGCGCCAGCAGCTCCGGGACAGGGCCGTACACAGATACGCAGTATTTT
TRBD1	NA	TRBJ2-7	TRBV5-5	CASSERTGGPYEQYF	TGTGCCAGCAGCGAGCGGACAGGGGGTCCCTACGAGCAGTACTTC
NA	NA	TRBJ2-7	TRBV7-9	CASSPYYWGRVSYEQYF	TGTGCCAGCAGCCCCTACTATTGGGGACGTGTCTCCTACGAGCAGTACTTC
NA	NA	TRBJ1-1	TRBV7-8	CASRTRGTLEAFF	TGTGCCAGCAGGACTCGGGGGACGCTTGAAGCTTTCTTT
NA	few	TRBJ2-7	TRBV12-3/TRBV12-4	CASTRGGAESYEQYF	TGTGCCAGCACCAGGGGAGGGGCAGAATCCTACGAGCAGTACTTC
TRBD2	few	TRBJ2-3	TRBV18	CASSPVAGGSLKSTDTQYF	TGTGCCAGCTCACCAGTAGCGGGAGGTTCCTTGAAATCCACAGATACGCAGTATTTT
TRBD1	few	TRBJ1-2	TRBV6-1	CASSEATGGESGYTF	TGTGCCAGCAGTGAAGCCACAGGGGGGGAGAGTGGCTACACCTTC
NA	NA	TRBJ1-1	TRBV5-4	CASSAGRGPNTEAFF	TGTGCCAGCAGCGCAGGAAGGGGCCCGAACACTGAAGCTTTCTTT
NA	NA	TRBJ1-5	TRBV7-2	CASSFGANQPQHF	TGTGCCAGCAGCTTTGGAGCGAATCAGCCCCAGCATTTT
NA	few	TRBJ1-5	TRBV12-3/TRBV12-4	CASSAGGPQHF	TGTGCCAGCAGTGCCGGCGGGCCCCAGCATTTT
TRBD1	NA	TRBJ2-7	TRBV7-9	CASSLGDRVFEQYF	TGTGCCAGCAGCTTGGGGGACAGGGTCTTCGAGCAGTACTTC
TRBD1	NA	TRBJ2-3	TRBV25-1	CASSEDRGQGSTDTQYF	TGTGCCAGCAGTGAGGATAGGGGACAGGGGTCCACAGATACGCAGTATTTT
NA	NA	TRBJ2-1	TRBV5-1	CASSLAFGAAFNEQFF	TGCGCCAGCAGCTTGGCTTTCGGGGCAGCATTCAATGAGCAGTTCTTC
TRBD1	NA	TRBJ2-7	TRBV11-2	CASSFPGTAVYEQYF	TGTGCCAGCAGCTTCCCGGGGACAGCCGTCTACGAGCAGTACTTC
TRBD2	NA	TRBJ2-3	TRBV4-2	CASSQELQRGASAADTQYF	TGTGCCAGCAGCCAAGAACTCCAGCGGGGGGCTTCGGCCGCAGATACGCAGTATTTT
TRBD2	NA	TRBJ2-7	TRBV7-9	CASRRGDEQYF	TGTGCCAGCAGGCGGGGGGACGAGCAGTACTTC
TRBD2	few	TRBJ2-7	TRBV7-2	CASSRIAGGASYEQYF	TGTGCCAGCAGCCGGATAGCGGGAGGGGCATCCTACGAGCAGTACTTC
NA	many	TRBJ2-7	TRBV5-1	CASSFRFQDEQYF	TGCGCCAGCAGCTTCCGGTTTCAGGACGAGCAGTACTTC
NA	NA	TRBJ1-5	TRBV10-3	CAIRDPDDYDSNQPQHF	TGTGCCATCAGGGACCCGGATGATTACGATAGCAATCAGCCCCAGCATTTT
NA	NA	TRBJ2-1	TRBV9	CASSEFGADNEQFF	TGTGCCAGCAGCGAATTTGGGGCTGACAATGAGCAGTTCTTC
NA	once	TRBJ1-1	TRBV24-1	CATSDGKNTEAFF	TGTGCCACCAGTGACGGCAAAAACACTGAAGCTTTCTTT
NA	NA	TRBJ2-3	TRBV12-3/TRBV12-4	CASLDTEEADTQYF	TGTGCCAGCCTCGACACGGAGGAGGCAGATACGCAGTATTTT
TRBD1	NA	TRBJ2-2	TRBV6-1	CASSDLGTGGDTGELFF	TGTGCCAGCAGTGACCTGGGGACAGGAGGGGACACCGGGGAGCTGTTTTTT
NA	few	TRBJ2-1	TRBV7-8	CASSRGQFGNEQFF	TGTGCCAGCAGCAGGGGACAATTTGGCAATGAGCAGTTCTTC
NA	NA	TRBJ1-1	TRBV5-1	CASSVGAWRTEAFF	TGCGCCAGCAGTGTGGGCGCTTGGAGGACTGAAGCTTTCTTT
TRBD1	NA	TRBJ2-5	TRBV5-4	CASSLPRDRGRLETQYF	TGTGCCAGCAGCTTGCCCCGGGACAGGGGGCGCCTGGAGACCCAGTACTTC
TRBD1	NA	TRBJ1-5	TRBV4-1	CASSPTRQGFQPQHF	TGCGCCAGCAGCCCTACCCGACAGGGGTTTCAGCCCCAGCATTTT
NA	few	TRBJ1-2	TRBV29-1	CSVDSLQSMGYTF	TGCAGCGTTGATTCGTTACAGTCTATGGGCTACACCTTC
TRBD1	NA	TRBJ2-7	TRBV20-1	CSARVGQLSSYEQYF	TGCAGTGCTAGAGTGGGACAGCTTAGCTCCTACGAGCAGTACTTC
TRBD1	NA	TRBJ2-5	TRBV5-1	CASSLAAGGAYETQYF	TGCGCCAGCAGCTTGGCCGCAGGGGGCGCGTATGAGACCCAGTACTTC
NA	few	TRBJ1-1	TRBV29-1	CSVELDLNTEAFF	TGCAGCGTTGAGCTCGACCTGAACACTGAAGCTTTCTTT
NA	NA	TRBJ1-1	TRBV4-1	CASSPLLNTEAFF	TGCGCCAGCAGCCCCTTGTTGAACACTGAAGCTTTCTTT
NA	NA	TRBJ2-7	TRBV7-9	CASSSGQLYEQYF	TGTGCCAGCAGCTCCGGACAGCTCTACGAGCAGTACTTC
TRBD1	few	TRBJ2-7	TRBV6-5	CASSRGQGADEQYF	TGTGCCAGCAGCCGGGGACAGGGGGCCGACGAGCAGTACTTC
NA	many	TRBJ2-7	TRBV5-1	CASSLGQGSYEQYF	TGTGCCAGCAGCTTGGGGCAGGGATCCTACGAGCAGTACTTC
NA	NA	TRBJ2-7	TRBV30	CAWGAYEQYF	TGTGCCTGGGGGGCCTACGAGCAGTACTTC